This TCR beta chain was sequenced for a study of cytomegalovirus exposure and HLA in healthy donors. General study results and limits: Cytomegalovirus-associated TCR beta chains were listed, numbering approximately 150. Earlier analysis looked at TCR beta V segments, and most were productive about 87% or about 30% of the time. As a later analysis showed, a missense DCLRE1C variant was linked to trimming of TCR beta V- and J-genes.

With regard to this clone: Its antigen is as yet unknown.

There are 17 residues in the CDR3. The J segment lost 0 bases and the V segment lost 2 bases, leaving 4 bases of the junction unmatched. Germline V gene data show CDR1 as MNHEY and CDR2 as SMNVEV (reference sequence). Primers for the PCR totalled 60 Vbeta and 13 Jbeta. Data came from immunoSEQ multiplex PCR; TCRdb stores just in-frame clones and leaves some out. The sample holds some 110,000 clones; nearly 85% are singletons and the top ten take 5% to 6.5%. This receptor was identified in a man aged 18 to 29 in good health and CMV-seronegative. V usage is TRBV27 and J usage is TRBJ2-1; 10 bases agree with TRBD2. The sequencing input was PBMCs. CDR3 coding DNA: TGTGCCAGCAGTTTAAGGTCTAGCGGGAGCTCCTACAATGAGCAGTTCTTC. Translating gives CASSLRSSGSSYNEQFF.